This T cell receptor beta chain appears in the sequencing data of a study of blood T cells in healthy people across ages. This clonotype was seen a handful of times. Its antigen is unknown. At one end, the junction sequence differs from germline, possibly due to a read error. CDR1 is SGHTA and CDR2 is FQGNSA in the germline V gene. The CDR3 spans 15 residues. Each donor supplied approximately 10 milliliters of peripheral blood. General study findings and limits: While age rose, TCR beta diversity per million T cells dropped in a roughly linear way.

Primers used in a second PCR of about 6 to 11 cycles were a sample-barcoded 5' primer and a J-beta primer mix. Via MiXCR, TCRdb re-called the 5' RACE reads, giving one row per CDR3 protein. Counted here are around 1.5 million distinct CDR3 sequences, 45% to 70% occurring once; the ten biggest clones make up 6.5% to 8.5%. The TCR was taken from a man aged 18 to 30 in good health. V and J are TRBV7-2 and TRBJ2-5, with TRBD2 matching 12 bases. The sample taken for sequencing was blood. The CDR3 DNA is TGTGCCAGCAGCCTAGCGGGGGGGCTTGTGGAGACCCAGTACTTC. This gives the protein CASSLAGGLVETQYF.